The rows below give T cell receptor beta chains drawn from one sample of a study of shared clonotypes between healthy human individuals. Data came from immunoSEQ multiplex PCR; TCRdb stores just in-frame clones and leaves some out. The sample consists of about 700,000 clones, just over 90% of them appearing once. The sample taken for sequencing was naive CD8+ T cells sorted from blood. These TCRs come from a young man in good health. Each CDR3 is given with its conserved first and last residue. Each record gives: V gene, D gene, clone size, J gene, CDR3 DNA, CDR3 protein. The D gene is left open where the match is weak. Not all rows give a size; the values are once, few, many and, for expanded clones, a class.

V gene: TRBV4-1; D gene: .; clone size: .; J gene: TRBJ1-2; CDR3 DNA: TGCGCCAGCAGCCAAAACATGGGACGGGCGAGTGAGAGCTACACCTTC; CDR3 protein: CASSQNMGRASESYTF
V gene: TRBV4-1; D gene: TRBD1; clone size: .; J gene: TRBJ2-7; CDR3 DNA: TGCGCCAGCAGCCAAGGACAGGGGGTAGGCGAGCAGTACTTC; CDR3 protein: CASSQGQGVGEQYF
V gene: TRBV25-1; D gene: .; clone size: few; J gene: TRBJ2-2; CDR3 DNA: TGTGCCAGCGGGGACACCGGGGAGCTGTTTTTT; CDR3 protein: CASGDTGELFF
V gene: TRBV5-1; D gene: .; clone size: .; J gene: TRBJ2-7; CDR3 DNA: TGCGCCAGCAGCTTGGACGTGGGACAAGCCTACGAGCAGTACTTC; CDR3 protein: CASSLDVGQAYEQYF
V gene: TRBV5-1; D gene: .; clone size: .; J gene: TRBJ2-5; CDR3 DNA: TGCGCCAGCAGCCTCATTCAGTATCCAGGAGAGACCCAGTACTTC; CDR3 protein: CASSLIQYPGETQYF
V gene: TRBV5-6; D gene: .; clone size: .; J gene: TRBJ2-3; CDR3 DNA: TGTGCCAGCGGAGACGGACCGGAGAGCACAGATACGCAGTATTTT; CDR3 protein: CASGDGPESTDTQYF
V gene: TRBV15; D gene: TRBD1; clone size: .; J gene: TRBJ2-5; CDR3 DNA: TGTGCCACCAGCAGACAGGGGGCCGGAGAGACCCAGTACTTC; CDR3 protein: CATSRQGAGETQYF
V gene: TRBV19; D gene: TRBD1; clone size: .; J gene: TRBJ2-7; CDR3 DNA: TGTGCCAGTAGTATCTGGTTTGGAGGACAGGGCGAGCAGTACTTC; CDR3 protein: CASSIWFGGQGEQYF
V gene: TRBV19; D gene: .; clone size: .; J gene: TRBJ2-2; CDR3 DNA: TGTGCCAGTAGTATAGCGAGTCTTGCCGGGGAGCTGTTTTTT; CDR3 protein: CASSIASLAGELFF
V gene: TRBV7-9; D gene: .; clone size: .; J gene: TRBJ2-7; CDR3 DNA: TGTGCCAGCAGGAGTCTGCACGAGCAGTACTTC; CDR3 protein: CASRSLHEQYF
V gene: TRBV27; D gene: TRBD1; clone size: .; J gene: TRBJ1-2; CDR3 DNA: TGTGCCAGCAGCCAACAGGGGACTGGTAACTATGGCTACACCTTC; CDR3 protein: CASSQQGTGNYGYTF
V gene: TRBV27; D gene: .; clone size: few; J gene: TRBJ2-7; CDR3 DNA: TGTGCCAGCAGTTTGACAGAATCCTACGAGCAGTACTTC; CDR3 protein: CASSLTESYEQYF
V gene: TRBV10-2; D gene: .; clone size: .; J gene: TRBJ1-4; CDR3 DNA: TGCGCCAGCAGTGAGTCGGGGGAGCTAGAAAAACTGTTTTTT; CDR3 protein: CASSESGELEKLFF
V gene: TRBV7-8; D gene: TRBD2; clone size: .; J gene: TRBJ2-1; CDR3 DNA: TGTGCCAGCACCCTAGGACTAGCGGCCCTTCGAGGGCAAAGCTCCTACAATGAGCAGTTCTTC; CDR3 protein: CASTLGLAALRGQSSYNEQFF
V gene: TRBV27; D gene: .; clone size: .; J gene: TRBJ2-1; CDR3 DNA: TGTGCCACTAGTGCCTACAATGAGCAGTTCTTC; CDR3 protein: CATSAYNEQFF
V gene: TRBV18; D gene: .; clone size: .; J gene: TRBJ1-3; CDR3 DNA: TGTGCCAGCTCACCCGTCAGGGTCATTCTCGATTCCGGAAACACCATATATTTT; CDR3 protein: CASSPVRVILDSGNTIYF
V gene: TRBV28; D gene: .; clone size: once; J gene: TRBJ2-3; CDR3 DNA: TGTGCCAGCTCCTTATCCTCCCACACAGATACGCAGTATTTT; CDR3 protein: CASSLSSHTDTQYF
V gene: TRBV4-1; D gene: .; clone size: .; J gene: TRBJ2-1; CDR3 DNA: TGCGCCAGCAGCCACGGACTGGACTCCTACAATGAGCAGTTCTTC; CDR3 protein: CASSHGLDSYNEQFF
V gene: TRBV6-1; D gene: TRBD1; clone size: .; J gene: TRBJ2-7; CDR3 DNA: TGTGCCAGCAGTGATAACTGGACAGGGGCTATCGAGCAGTACTTC; CDR3 protein: CASSDNWTGAIEQYF
V gene: TRBV18; D gene: .; clone size: .; J gene: TRBJ1-4; CDR3 DNA: TGTGCCAGCTCCCCCAGGGACCACACAAGTCGGACAGCTCTCGAAAAACTGTTTTTT; CDR3 protein: CASSPRDHTSRTALEKLFF
V gene: TRBV30; D gene: TRBD1; clone size: .; J gene: TRBJ1-4; CDR3 DNA: TGTGCCTGGACCCTATCCAGGGGGCGAGCTAATGAAAAACTGTTTTTT; CDR3 protein: CAWTLSRGRANEKLFF
V gene: TRBV10-3; D gene: .; clone size: few; J gene: TRBJ1-1; CDR3 DNA: TGTGCCATCAGTCTTGAGGGCGCGAACACTGAAGCTTTCTTT; CDR3 protein: CAISLEGANTEAFF
V gene: TRBV27; D gene: .; clone size: .; J gene: TRBJ2-1; CDR3 DNA: TGTGCCAGCAGTTGGCTAGGGGGAAGGTACAATGAGCAGTTCTTC; CDR3 protein: CASSWLGGRYNEQFF
V gene: TRBV29-1; D gene: .; clone size: .; J gene: TRBJ2-7; CDR3 DNA: TGCAGCGTCGAAGGGGACCAAAGCTCCTACGAGCAGTACTTC; CDR3 protein: CSVEGDQSSYEQYF
V gene: TRBV28; D gene: .; clone size: .; J gene: TRBJ2-1; CDR3 DNA: TGTGCCAGCAGTTTATTTCGAACCTACAATGAGCAGTTCTTC; CDR3 protein: CASSLFRTYNEQFF
V gene: TRBV5-1; D gene: TRBD1; clone size: .; J gene: TRBJ2-5; CDR3 DNA: TGCGCCAGCACCGGACAGGTGGAGACCCAGTACTTC; CDR3 protein: CASTGQVETQYF
V gene: TRBV7-2; D gene: TRBD1; clone size: .; J gene: TRBJ1-5; CDR3 DNA: TGTGCCAGCAGCGGGGGACAGACCAATCAGCCCCAGCATTTT; CDR3 protein: CASSGGQTNQPQHF
V gene: TRBV11-2; D gene: .; clone size: .; J gene: TRBJ2-1; CDR3 DNA: TGCGCCAGCAGCGAAAGACCAGGTGAGCAGTTCTTC; CDR3 protein: CASSERPGEQFF
V gene: TRBV5-6; D gene: .; clone size: .; J gene: TRBJ2-7; CDR3 DNA: TGTGCCAGCAGCTTGGGGGGCACCGAGTCCGACGAGCAGTACTTC; CDR3 protein: CASSLGGTESDEQYF
V gene: TRBV27; D gene: .; clone size: .; J gene: TRBJ2-1; CDR3 DNA: TGTGCCAGCAGTTTAGATCTTCCAAACAATGAGCAGTTCTTC; CDR3 protein: CASSLDLPNNEQFF
V gene: TRBV28; D gene: .; clone size: once; J gene: TRBJ2-1; CDR3 DNA: TGTGCCAGCAGCAAGACCCGGGGAAACGTTAACAATGAGCAGTTCTTC; CDR3 protein: CASSKTRGNVNNEQFF
V gene: TRBV11-2; D gene: .; clone size: .; J gene: TRBJ2-3; CDR3 DNA: TGTGCCAGCAGCTTCGCCGGACGGCCGGGCACAGATACGCAGTATTTT; CDR3 protein: CASSFAGRPGTDTQYF
V gene: TRBV27; D gene: .; clone size: few; J gene: TRBJ1-1; CDR3 DNA: TGTGCCAGCACTTCGGGTGGAGAAGCTTTCTTT; CDR3 protein: CASTSGGEAFF
V gene: TRBV5-5; D gene: .; clone size: .; J gene: TRBJ1-2; CDR3 DNA: TGTGCCAGCAGCTGGACAGATACTAACTATGGCTACACCTTC; CDR3 protein: CASSWTDTNYGYTF
V gene: TRBV28; D gene: TRBD1; clone size: .; J gene: TRBJ2-7; CDR3 DNA: TGTGCCAGCAGTCCCCGGGACAGGGTCTACGAGCAGTACTTC; CDR3 protein: CASSPRDRVYEQYF